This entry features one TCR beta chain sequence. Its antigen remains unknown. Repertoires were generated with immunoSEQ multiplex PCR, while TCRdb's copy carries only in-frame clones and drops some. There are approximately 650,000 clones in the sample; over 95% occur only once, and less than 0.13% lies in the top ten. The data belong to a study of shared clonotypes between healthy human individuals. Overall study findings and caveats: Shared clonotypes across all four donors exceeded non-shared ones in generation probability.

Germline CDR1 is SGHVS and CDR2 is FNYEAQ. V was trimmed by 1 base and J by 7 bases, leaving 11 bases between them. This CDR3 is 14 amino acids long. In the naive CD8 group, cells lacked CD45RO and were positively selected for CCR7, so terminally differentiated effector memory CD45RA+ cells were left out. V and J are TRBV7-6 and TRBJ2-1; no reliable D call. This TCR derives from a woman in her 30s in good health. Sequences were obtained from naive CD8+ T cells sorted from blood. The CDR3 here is CASSLGGSRNEQFF. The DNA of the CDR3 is TGTGCCAGCAGCTTAGGGGGTAGCAGGAATGAGCAGTTCTTC. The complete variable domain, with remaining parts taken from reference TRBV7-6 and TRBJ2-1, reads GAGVSQSPRYKVTKRGQDVALRCDPISGHVSLYWYRQALGQGPEFLTYFNYEAQQDKSGLPNDRFSAERPEGSISTLTIQRTEQRDSAMYRCASSLGGSRNEQFFGPGTRLTVL.